This TCR beta chain was captured in a study of CD8 T cells in Susac syndrome. CDR3 length: 13 residues. The J segment lost 4 bases and the V segment lost 4 bases, leaving 6 bases of the junction unmatched. CDR1 and CDR2 (germline): DFQATT, SNEGSKA (reference sequence). Random hexamers were used to reverse transcribe the RNA input (about 0.45 to 1 ug). The immunoSEQ assay covered 54 Vbeta and 13 Jbeta segments for CDR3. TCRdb passed the immunoSEQ multiplex PCR reads through MiXCR, listing each CDR3 protein once. The sample comprises approximately 200,000 distinct CDR3 sequences, 95% of which are singletons, and about 0.093% rests with the top ten. This clonotype was seen once.

The chain couples TRBV20-1 to TRBJ1-2; 7 nucleotides match TRBD1. The sample taken for sequencing was CD4+ T cells from PBMCs. This receptor was taken from a human donor with multiple sclerosis. The chain's CDR3 is CSAIDRVSYGYTF. DNA of the CDR3: TGCAGTGCTATAGACAGGGTATCCTATGGCTACACCTTC.